The 27 T cell receptor beta chains given below trace back to one sample, sequenced in a study of CD8 T cells in Susac syndrome. With random hexamers, roughly 0.45 to 1 ug RNA was reverse transcribed. From the immunoSEQ multiplex PCR reads, TCRdb called clonotypes with MiXCR, one entry per CDR3 protein. The sample includes approximately 300,000 distinct CDR3 sequences, approximately 90% of them seen just once. Sequences were obtained from CD8+ T cells from PBMCs. The receptors were gathered from a human donor with multiple sclerosis.

The rearrangement links TRBV20-1 to TRBJ2-1; D unclear. V gave up 1 base and J gave up 9 bases, with 13 bases separating them. The germline V gene has CDR1 DFQATT and CDR2 SNEGSKA (reference sequence). This CDR3 is built from 13 residues. DNA for the CDR3: TGCAGTGCTAGAGTAGTAGAAAGCGTTGAGCAGTTCTTC. Amino acids: CSARVVESVEQFF.

This sequence joins TRBV7-9 and TRBJ2-7; D remains unclear. Germline values: CDR1 SEHNR, CDR2 FQNEAQ (reference sequence). The CDR3 is made up of 12 amino acids. The V gene lost 4 bases and the J gene lost 5 bases, with 9 bases spanning the gap. The CDR3 spells CASSYVVDEQYF. The DNA for the CDR3 is TGTGCCAGCAGCTATGTTGTCGACGAGCAGTACTTC.

This chain uses TRBV29-1 with TRBJ2-7, with 8 bases matching TRBD2. Trimming removed 7 bases from V and 6 bases from J; junction bases left unmatched: 11. CDR3 length: 13 amino acids. Germline-derived CDR1 and CDR2 are SQVTM and ANQGSEA. CDR3 bases: TGCAGCGCCCAAAAGCGGGGGCCGTCCGAGCAGTACTTC. Translation gives CSAQKRGPSEQYF.

This clonotype was seen once. The V gene is TRBV9, the J gene TRBJ1-3; TRBD1 might be the D (5 bases). The CDR3 consists of 15 residues. Germline CDR1 is SGDLS and CDR2 is YYNGEE. Trimming stripped 0 bases from V and 2 bases from J, with 9 bases between. The CDR3 bases are TGTGCCAGCAGCGTAGGGGGGGTTCCTGGAAACACCATATATTTT. It translates to CASSVGGVPGNTIYF.

The chain combines TRBV20-1 with TRBJ2-7; 12 bases agree with TRBD1. This CDR3 comprises 17 residues. Trimming removed 2 bases from V and 3 bases from J; junction bases left unmatched: 11. CDR1 DFQATT and CDR2 SNEGSKA come from the germline V gene (reference sequence). The CDR3 loop reads CSARSGQGAIVGYEQYF. The CDR3 coding sequence is TGCAGTGCTAGATCGGGACAGGGGGCGATTGTCGGCTACGAGCAGTACTTC.

This chain uses TRBV5-6 with TRBJ2-2, with TRBD2 as a possible D gene (6 bases). The V end was cut by 9 bases, the J end by 2 bases, with 17 bases between. From germline, CDR1 is SGHDT and CDR2 YYEEEE. There are 15 residues in the CDR3. CDR3 residues: CATRTGTENTGELFF. CDR3 in DNA: TGTGCCACCAGAACCGGGACTGAAAACACCGGGGAGCTGTTTTTT.

The chain employs TRBV7-8 and TRBJ1-1; no clear D gene. Trimming stripped 6 bases from V and 2 bases from J, with 13 bases between. The CDR3 spans 14 residues. Looked up from germline, CDR1 is SGHVS and CDR2 is FQNEAQ. The CDR3 DNA sequence: TGTGCCAGCAGTCCTGAGGTGACTAACACTGAAGCTTTCTTT. The encoded protein is CASSPEVTNTEAFF.

DNA for the CDR3: TGTGCCAGCAGTATACTCGGGACAGGGAACACTGAAGCTTTCTTT. Amino acid sequence: CASSILGTGNTEAFF. V and J are TRBV27 and TRBJ1-1; 8 positions agree with TRBD1. Looked up from germline, CDR1 is MNHEY and CDR2 is SMNVEV (reference sequence). CDR3 length equals 15 residues. The trim removed 5 bases at V and 1 base at J, leaving 6 bases unmatched.

This chain joins TRBV4-3 and TRBJ2-7, with D uncertain. The CDR3 has 16 residues. Trimming pared 0 bases from V and 0 bases from J, leaving 12 bases between. Germline lookup yields CDR1 LGHNA and CDR2 YSLEER. The CDR3 DNA is TGCGCCAGCAGCCAAGAGTCCGGAAACCCCTCCTACGAGCAGTACTTC. This sequence encodes CASSQESGNPSYEQYF.

J is TRBJ2-5 and V is TRBV4-1; D not resolved. Trimming stripped 1 base from V and 0 bases from J, with 3 bases between. CDR3 length equals 13 residues. Germline CDR1 MGHRA, CDR2 YSYEKL. In DNA form, the CDR3 reads TGCGCCAGCAGCCAAGGCTACCAAGAGACCCAGTACTTC. Its protein is CASSQGYQETQYF.

The chain couples TRBV4-3 to TRBJ1-1, with 8 bases identical to TRBD1. The CDR3 length is 16 residues. The V segment lost 2 bases and the J segment 1 base; nucleotides outside the gene matches: 6. Germline V gives CDR1 LGHNA, CDR2 YSLEER. CDR3 coding DNA: TGCGCCAGCAGCCAAACCGGGACAGGCCCGAACACTGAAGCTTTCTTT. Translation: CASSQTGTGPNTEAFF.

The chain links TRBV24-1 to TRBJ2-2; D is tentatively TRBD1 or TRBD2 (5 bases each). CDR1 and CDR2 (germline): KGHDR, SFDVKD. Between the trimmed V and J ends, which lost 10 bases and 8 bases, there was a span of 19 bases. The CDR3 loop spans 14 amino acids. CDR3 protein: CATQSSGAKGELFF. In DNA form, the CDR3 reads TGTGCCACGCAAAGTTCCGGGGCGAAAGGGGAGCTGTTTTTT.

The V gene is TRBV5-6, the J gene TRBJ2-7, with 10 nucleotides matching TRBD1. This CDR3 is 14 amino acids long. V gave up 7 bases and J gave up 7 bases; unmatched junction bases: 11. The germline CDR1 and CDR2 sequences are SGHDT and YYEEEE. The CDR3 bases are TGTGCCAGCGGGACCGGGACAGGGGCCCGGGAGCAGTACTTC. Protein sequence: CASGTGTGAREQYF.

This clonotype has only a few counts. The rearrangement links TRBV4-2 to TRBJ2-5; TRBD1 aligns across 7 bases. The junction had 8 bases not matched to a gene; V was cut back by 5 bases and J by 2 bases. CDR1 is LGHNA, CDR2 YNFKEQ, per germline. This CDR3 has 15 residues. DNA for the CDR3: TGTGCCAGCAGCTTCTACAGGGGAAGGCAAGAGACCCAGTACTTC. It codes for CASSFYRGRQETQYF.

This sequence joins TRBV6-1 and TRBJ2-7, with D hard to call. V dropped 4 bases and J dropped 3 bases, with 7 bases sitting between them. Germline V gives CDR1 MNHNS, CDR2 SASEGT. The CDR3 is 12 residues long. This CDR3 is CASSGTDYEQYF. CDR3 in DNA: TGTGCCAGCAGTGGCACCGACTACGAGCAGTACTTC.

The chain joins TRBV30 to TRBJ2-1; TRBD2 might be the D (6 bases). This CDR3 is 13 amino acids long. The ends were cut back, 4 bases at V and 5 bases at J, with 12 bases in the middle. Germline CDR1 and CDR2: GTSNPN and SVGIG (reference sequence). CDR3 coding DNA: TGTGCCTGGACCTTGGGGGGTGACAATGAGCAGTTCTTC. It specifies CAWTLGGDNEQFF.

This chain joins TRBV20-1 and TRBJ2-3, with 10 positions matching TRBD1. The CDR3 has 13 residues. Germline CDR1 and CDR2: DFQATT and SNEGSKA (reference sequence). V lost 6 bases and J lost 4; bases outside the gene matches: 4. The CDR3 loop reads CSARQGAADTQYF. The DNA for the CDR3 is TGCAGTGCGAGACAGGGGGCTGCAGATACGCAGTATTTT.

V and J are TRBV14 and TRBJ2-5, with D tentatively TRBD1 (5 bases). Germline CDR1 reads SGHDN; CDR2 reads FVKESK. Trimming took 1 base from V and 0 from J, leaving 9 bases between them. This CDR3 region has 15 residues. Here the CDR3 reads CASSQVRTYQETQYF. The DNA for the CDR3 is TGTGCCAGCAGCCAAGTGCGGACATACCAAGAGACCCAGTACTTC.

The chain has TRBV6-2 or TRBV6-3 and TRBJ1-2; no definite D call. The CDR3 has 13 amino acids. The V and J ends lost 2 bases and 4 bases respectively, with 8 bases between them. Germline CDR1 reads MNHEY; CDR2 reads SVGEGT. This chain's CDR3 is CASSYGMRYGYTF. The CDR3 nucleotides are TGTGCCAGCAGTTACGGTATGCGCTATGGCTACACCTTC.

This chain connects TRBV10-3 to TRBJ2-7; the match to TRBD2 covers 10 bases. The CDR3 is made up of 14 amino acids. V gave up 6 bases and J gave up 2 bases; unmatched junction bases: 4. Germline CDR1 ENHRY, CDR2 SYGVKD. Here the CDR3 reads CAISGLAATYEQYF. The CDR3 DNA follows: TGTGCCATCAGCGGACTAGCGGCGACCTACGAGCAGTACTTC.

V is TRBV6-5 and J is TRBJ2-2; 9 bases match TRBD2. The CDR3 sequence is 17 residues long. V was pared by 2 bases and J by 0 bases, with 4 bases of the junction left unmatched. CDR1 MNHEY and CDR2 SVGAGI come from the germline V gene. CDR3 nucleotides: TGTGCCAGCAGTTACCCTACTAGCGGGCCGAACACCGGGGAGCTGTTTTTT. This codes for CASSYPTSGPNTGELFF.

The chain joins TRBV12-3 or TRBV12-4 to TRBJ2-7; 7 nucleotides align to TRBD2. V was pared by 1 base and J by 2 bases, with 5 bases of the junction left unmatched. The CDR3 is 15 residues long. The CDR3 loop is CASSLGASGPYEQYF. In nucleotides, the CDR3 is TGTGCCAGCAGTTTAGGAGCTAGCGGCCCCTACGAGCAGTACTTC.

V usage is TRBV20-1 and J usage is TRBJ1-5, with D perhaps matching TRBD1 (6 bases). The CDR3 covers 15 residues. V was shortened by 2 bases and J by 3 bases, with 14 bases between the two germline ends. Germline loops: CDR1 DFQATT, CDR2 SNEGSKA (reference sequence). This chain's CDR3 is CSARYGGDTNQPQHF. CDR3 coding DNA: TGCAGTGCTAGATATGGGGGGGACACCAATCAGCCCCAGCATTTT.

V and J are TRBV27 and TRBJ1-5; TRBD1 agrees at 7 bases. The germline V gene has CDR1 MNHEY and CDR2 SMNVEV (reference sequence). The length of the CDR3 is 13 residues. J was trimmed by 8 bases and V by 6 bases; bases with no gene match: 7. The CDR3: CASRLTGWEPQHF. The DNA for the CDR3 is TGTGCCAGCAGATTGACAGGGTGGGAGCCCCAGCATTTT.

This clonotype was recorded only once. The chain uses TRBV5-4 and TRBJ2-7; D not resolved. This CDR3 is 12 amino acids long. Germline values: CDR1 SGHNT, CDR2 YYREEE (reference sequence). V dropped 7 bases and J dropped 5 bases, with 13 bases sitting between them. CDR3 DNA: TGTGCCAGCCAGCTTAACGCGCACGAGCAGTACTTC. As protein: CASQLNAHEQYF.

J is TRBJ2-1 and V is TRBV19; D gene unclear. Trimming removed 5 bases at V and 2 bases at J, with 10 bases between. The CDR3 runs to 14 residues. Germline V gene sequence: CDR1 LNHDA, CDR2 SQIVND (reference sequence). The CDR3, as DNA: TGTGCCAGTAGTTTCTATACCACCTACAATGAGCAGTTCTTC. Its protein is CASSFYTTYNEQFF.

DNA for the CDR3: TGTGCCAGCAGTTACTCGACCGGCGCAGGATTCCACGAGCAGTACTTC. Protein product: CASSYSTGAGFHEQYF. The chain joins TRBV6-5 to TRBJ2-7, with unresolved D. Trimming stripped 0 bases from V and 5 bases from J, with 17 bases between. Germline V gives CDR1 MNHEY, CDR2 SVGAGI. This CDR3 comprises 16 residues.